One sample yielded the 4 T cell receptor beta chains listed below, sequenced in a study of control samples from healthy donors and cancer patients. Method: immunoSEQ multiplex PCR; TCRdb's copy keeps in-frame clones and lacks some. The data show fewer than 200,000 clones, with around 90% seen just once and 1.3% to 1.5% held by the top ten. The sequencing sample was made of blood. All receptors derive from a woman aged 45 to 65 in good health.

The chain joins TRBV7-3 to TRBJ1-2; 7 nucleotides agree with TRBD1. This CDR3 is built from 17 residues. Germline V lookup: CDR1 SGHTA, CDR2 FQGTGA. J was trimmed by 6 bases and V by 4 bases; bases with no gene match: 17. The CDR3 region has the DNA TGTGCCAGCAGCTCCCTTCCCCTCCGACAGGGCTCAGATGGCTACACCTTC. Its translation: CASSSLPLRQGSDGYTF.

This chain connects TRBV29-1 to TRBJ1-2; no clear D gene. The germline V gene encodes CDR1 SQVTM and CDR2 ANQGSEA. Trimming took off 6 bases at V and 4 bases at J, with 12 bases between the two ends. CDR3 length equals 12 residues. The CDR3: CSVSDGIYGYTF. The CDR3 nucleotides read TGCAGCGTGTCGGACGGAATCTATGGCTACACCTTC.

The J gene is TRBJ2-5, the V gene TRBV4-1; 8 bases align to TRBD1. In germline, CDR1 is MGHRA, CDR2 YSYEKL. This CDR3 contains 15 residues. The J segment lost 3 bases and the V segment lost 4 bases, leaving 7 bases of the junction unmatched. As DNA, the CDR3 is TGCGCCAGCAGCCGAGGGGACAGGATAGAAGAGACCCAGTACTTC. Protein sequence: CASSRGDRIEETQYF.

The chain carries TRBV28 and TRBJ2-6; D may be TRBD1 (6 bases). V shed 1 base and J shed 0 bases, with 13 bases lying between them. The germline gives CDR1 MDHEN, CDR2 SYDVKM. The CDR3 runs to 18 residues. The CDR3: CASSLSGAGSSGANVLTF. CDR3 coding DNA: TGTGCCAGCAGTTTATCAGGGGCCGGATCCTCTGGGGCCAACGTCCTGACTTTC.